Listed below are T cell receptor beta chains from one sample, sequenced in a study of cytomegalovirus exposure and HLA in healthy donors. The assay was immunoSEQ multiplex PCR, and TCRdb's table has in-frame clones only and misses some. The top ten clones hold less than 1.5% of a sample with some 120,000 clones, 75% to 90% of them seen once. The source material was PBMCs. The source is a woman younger than 35 in good health and CMV-seronegative. Both conserved end residues are part of each CDR3. D genes are given only for firm matches. A clone size is listed for some rows: how often the clone was seen (once, few, many), or a class if it is expanded.

d_call	clone_size	v_call	j_call	cdr3_aa	cdr3_nt
NA	NA	TRBV11-3	TRBJ1-6	CASSLGGNSPLHF	TGTGCCAGCAGCTTAGGCGGGAATTCACCCCTCCACTTT
NA	NA	TRBV15	TRBJ2-1	CATSRDPGTPEQFF	TGTGCCACCAGCAGAGACCCCGGGACACCGGAGCAGTTCTTC
TRBD1	NA	TRBV5-1	TRBJ2-3	CASSRDRGPDTQYF	TGCGCCAGTTCCCGGGACAGGGGACCGGATACGCAGTATTTT
NA	many	TRBV28	TRBJ1-1	CASSFSGNTEAFF	TGTGCCAGCAGTTTCTCGGGGAACACTGAAGCTTTCTTT
NA	NA	TRBV7-6	TRBJ2-2	CASSLRGELFF	TGTGCCAGCAGCTTACGCGGGGAGCTGTTTTTT
TRBD1	once	TRBV28	TRBJ1-4	CASRQGGEKLFF	TGTGCCAGCCGACAGGGCGGTGAAAAACTGTTTTTT
TRBD1	NA	TRBV5-1	TRBJ1-2	CASSSTGANYGYTF	TGCGCCAGCAGCTCGACAGGGGCCAACTATGGCTACACCTTC
TRBD2	once	TRBV5-4	TRBJ2-5	CASSQTSGGYQETQYF	TGTGCCAGCAGCCAGACTAGCGGGGGGTACCAAGAGACCCAGTACTTC
NA	once	TRBV6-4	TRBJ1-6	CASSWGPGNSPLHF	TGTGCCAGCAGTTGGGGCCCCGGGAATTCACCCCTCCACTTT
TRBD1	NA	TRBV9	TRBJ1-1	CASSVGTGRDTEAFF	TGTGCCAGCAGCGTCGGGACAGGGAGGGACACTGAAGCTTTCTTT
TRBD2	NA	TRBV27	TRBJ2-7	CASSPLMGLAGGPPYEQYF	TGTGCCAGCAGTCCCCTCATGGGTCTAGCGGGAGGGCCACCCTACGAGCAGTACTTC
NA	NA	TRBV30	TRBJ2-2	CAWTLLTNTGELFF	TGTGCCTGGACCCTACTAACGAACACCGGGGAGCTGTTTTTT
NA	NA	TRBV29-1	TRBJ2-5	CSVGGRTQQETQYF	TGCAGCGTGGGCGGCAGGACTCAGCAAGAGACCCAGTACTTC